This T cell receptor beta chain was observed in a study of T cells in localized non-small cell lung cancer. Overall study findings and caveats: In the blood, greater T cell density corresponded to longer overall survival. In adjacent lung appeared a median about 58 of the top 100 tumor clones. Tumor showed lower T cell clonality than uninvolved adjacent lung, where it was highest. The tumor had only one region sequenced, so heterogeneity remains possible.

This clone was detected only a few times. What it binds is not known. Sequencing was performed with immunoSEQ multiplex PCR; in TCRdb, only in-frame clones are kept and a portion is missing. This sample has approximately 140,000 clones, with around 89% found just once. The V end was cut by 2 bases, the J end by 11 bases, with 16 bases between. CDR3 length: 13 residues. Germline-derived CDR1 and CDR2 are SGHRS and YFSETQ. The V gene is TRBV5-1, the J gene TRBJ1-1; D gene unclear. This receptor was taken from a female donor at least 60 years old with stage I lung adenocarcinoma. Sequences were derived from peripheral blood, sampled before any cancer treatment. CDR3 residues: CASSFGLQAGAFF. The CDR3 nucleotides are TGCGCCAGCAGCTTTGGTTTGCAGGCAGGTGCTTTCTTT.